The clone carrying this T cell receptor beta chain turned up a few times. This sample is drawn from a study of blood T cell repertoires in COVID-19. Study overall: PBMCs, B-cell-depleted T cells, or T cells were the source of the cDNA or gDNA that made up the material.

Study members were between roughly 18 and 90 years old and lived in 20 to 30 US regions. Original data processing: Amplification from reference gene primers served as the basis for estimated nucleated cell counts. The protocol was immunoSEQ multiplex PCR, while the TCRdb copy is restricted to in-frame clones and leaves out a portion. For V, J and clone size, that table is used; D and trimming come from the DNA. This table has about 160,000 clones, over 80% appearing once. Material for sequencing was PBMCs or T cells enriched from blood (not recorded which). The TCR originated in a woman aged 45-59 years who had recovered from COVID-19.

The CDR3 nucleotides are TGTGCCAGCAGCCCCAGAAGGGGGAATGAGCAGTTCTTC. This translates into CASSPRRGNEQFF. This rearrangement joins TRBV7-9 to TRBJ2-1, with D perhaps matching TRBD1 (6 bases). This CDR3 is built from 13 residues. Germline loops: CDR1 SEHNR, CDR2 FQNEAQ (reference sequence). V shed 5 bases and J shed 7 bases, with 12 bases lying between them.